These T cell receptor beta chains were read from a single sample in a study of patients and donors after allogeneic stem cell transplantation. TCRdb re-derived calls from the RT-PCR reads in MiXCR, one entry per CDR3 protein. The profile covers roughly 30,000 distinct CDR3 sequences, with approximately 7% appearing a single time and roughly 34% taken by the ten largest. Sequencing used blood, either unsorted or a sorted T cell fraction (not recorded which). These receptors all come from a human donor who was either an allogeneic HSCT recipient or a stem cell or donor lymphocyte infusion donor (not recorded which). It is not recorded whose cells these are; they may come from a transplant donor. Each CDR3 is given with its conserved first and last residue. The order of the fields is D gene, J gene, clone size, V gene, CDR3 protein, CDR3 DNA. D genes are given only for firm matches. Only part of the rows carry a size: once, few, many, or a class if the clone is expanded.

.,TRBJ2-7,few,TRBV11-2,CASSLEAHYEQYF,TGTGCCAGCAGCTTAGAGGCCCACTACGAGCAGTACTTC
.,TRBJ2-7,.,TRBV5-6,CASAPVRTYEQYF,TGTGCCAGCGCCCCGGTGCGCACCTACGAGCAGTACTTC
.,TRBJ2-3,few,TRBV20-1,CSASEQPSDTQYF,TGCAGTGCTAGCGAACAGCCCTCAGATACGCAGTATTTT
.,TRBJ2-2,many,TRBV27,CASSPGFFGELFF,TGTGCCAGCAGTCCGGGATTTTTCGGGGAGCTGTTTTTT
.,TRBJ2-1,many,TRBV20-1,CSADIYNEQFF,TGCAGTGCTGATATATATAATGAGCAGTTCTTC
.,TRBJ1-1,many,TRBV7-2,CASSFRRTEAFF,TGTGCCAGCAGCTTTCGGAGAACTGAAGCTTTCTTT
TRBD2,TRBJ2-1,.,TRBV6-2/TRBV6-3,CASSKPPSGRYNEQFF,TGTGCCAGCAGTAAACCCCCTAGCGGGAGATACAATGAGCAGTTCTTC
.,TRBJ2-7,many,TRBV10-3,CAISKTGIEQYF,TGTGCCATCAGTAAAACAGGGATCGAGCAGTACTTC
.,TRBJ2-1,.,TRBV7-9,CASRPAETGGSNEQFF,TGTGCCAGCAGACCCGCGGAAACCGGGGGCAGCAATGAGCAGTTCTTC
.,TRBJ2-2,.,TRBV4-2,CASSGQTGFNTGELFF,TGTGCCAGCAGCGGCCAAACAGGGTTTAACACCGGGGAGCTGTTTTTT
TRBD2,TRBJ2-3,few,TRBV29-1,CSVDGTSGTDTQYF,TGCAGCGTTGATGGGACTAGCGGGACGGATACGCAGTATTTT
TRBD1,TRBJ2-1,.,TRBV7-9,CASSPGQAYNEQFF,TGTGCCAGCAGCCCAGGACAGGCCTACAATGAGCAGTTCTTC
.,TRBJ2-6,many,TRBV6-2/TRBV6-3,CASRLTATGANVLTF,TGTGCCAGCAGACTAACAGCCACTGGGGCCAACGTCCTGACTTTC
.,TRBJ2-3,many,TRBV6-2/TRBV6-3,CASSNTDTQYF,TGTGCCAGCAGTAACACAGATACGCAGTATTTT
TRBD1,TRBJ2-1,many,TRBV12-3/TRBV12-4,CASSFDRGLYNEQFF,TGTGCCAGCAGTTTCGACAGGGGGCTCTACAATGAGCAGTTCTTC
TRBD2,TRBJ2-2,many,TRBV12-3/TRBV12-4,CASSLGLPGGGELFF,TGTGCCAGCAGTTTAGGGCTCCCGGGAGGTGGGGAGCTGTTTTTT
TRBD1,TRBJ2-2,.,TRBV5-6,CASSPDRPTGELFF,TGTGCCAGCAGCCCGGACAGGCCCACCGGGGAGCTGTTTTTT
.,TRBJ1-2,few,TRBV4-1,CASSQGPLIDRSDYTF,TGCGCCAGCAGCCAAGGCCCCTTAATTGACCGGTCGGACTACACCTTC
TRBD1,TRBJ2-3,few,TRBV5-1,CASSLGQGADTQYF,TGCGCCAGCAGCTTGGGACAGGGGGCAGATACGCAGTATTTT
.,TRBJ2-5,many,TRBV10-3,CAISGSSQETQYF,TGTGCCATCAGTGGATCCTCCCAAGAGACCCAGTACTTC
.,TRBJ1-4,many,TRBV10-3,CAISESRVANEKLFF,TGTGCCATCAGTGAGTCGAGGGTGGCTAATGAAAAACTGTTTTTT
.,TRBJ2-7,many,TRBV28,CASRRLAYEQYF,TGTGCCAGCAGAAGACTTGCCTACGAGCAGTACTTC
.,TRBJ2-1,many,TRBV24-1,CATSVGSSYNEQFF,TGTGCCACCAGTGTAGGGAGCTCCTACAATGAGCAGTTCTTC
TRBD1,TRBJ1-1,many,TRBV6-2/TRBV6-3,CASSFGTGEAFF,TGTGCCAGCAGTTTTGGGACAGGTGAAGCTTTCTTT
.,TRBJ1-6,many,TRBV10-3,CAISGQFYNSPLHF,TGTGCCATCAGCGGACAGTTCTATAATTCACCCCTCCACTTT
.,TRBJ1-5,many,TRBV29-1,CSVSLGGGNQPQHF,TGCAGCGTTTCTTTAGGGGGAGGCAATCAGCCCCAGCATTTT
.,TRBJ1-1,many,TRBV11-3,CASSLTGAMNTEAFF,TGTGCCAGCAGCTTAACCGGTGCCATGAACACTGAAGCTTTCTTT
TRBD2,TRBJ2-7,.,TRBV9,CASSVGLAGGEQYF,TGTGCCAGCAGCGTAGGGTTAGCGGGAGGCGAGCAGTACTTC
TRBD2,TRBJ2-1,many,TRBV7-2,CASSQIAGGYNEQFF,TGTGCCAGCAGCCAGATAGCGGGAGGGTACAATGAGCAGTTCTTC
.,TRBJ2-7,many,TRBV12-3/TRBV12-4,CASSTRVSGYEQYF,TGTGCCAGCAGTACAAGGGTGAGTGGTTACGAGCAGTACTTC
.,TRBJ2-1,many,TRBV12-3/TRBV12-4,CASSLGPFFNEQFF,TGTGCCAGCAGTTTGGGACCATTCTTCAATGAGCAGTTCTTC
TRBD2,TRBJ2-2,few,TRBV9,CASSPYSGAVAGGELFF,TGTGCCAGCAGCCCCTATAGCGGGGCCGTGGCGGGCGGGGAGCTGTTTTTT
.,TRBJ1-4,many,TRBV12-3/TRBV12-4,CASSRATNEKLFF,TGTGCCAGCAGTCGGGCAACTAATGAAAAACTGTTTTTT
.,TRBJ2-2,many,TRBV12-3/TRBV12-4,CASSLGWAGELFF,TGTGCCAGCAGTTTAGGGTGGGCCGGGGAGCTGTTTTTT
.,TRBJ2-1,.,TRBV20-1,CSARKTGPYNEQFF,TGCAGTGCAAGGAAAACCGGGCCTTACAATGAGCAGTTCTTC
TRBD2,TRBJ2-4,many,TRBV12-5,CASGPPGGAKNIQYF,TGTGCTAGTGGTCCCCCGGGGGGGGCCAAAAACATTCAGTACTTC
TRBD2,TRBJ2-1,many,TRBV24-1,CATSDPPGLAGVNEQFF,TGTGCCACCAGTGACCCTCCCGGACTAGCGGGAGTCAATGAGCAGTTCTTC
.,TRBJ2-1,few,TRBV28,CASSSDSPIREQFF,TGTGCCAGCAGTTCGGACTCACCCATACGGGAGCAGTTCTTC
.,TRBJ2-5,.,TRBV2,CASIQAGQETQYF,TGTGCCAGCATCCAAGCGGGCCAAGAGACCCAGTACTTC